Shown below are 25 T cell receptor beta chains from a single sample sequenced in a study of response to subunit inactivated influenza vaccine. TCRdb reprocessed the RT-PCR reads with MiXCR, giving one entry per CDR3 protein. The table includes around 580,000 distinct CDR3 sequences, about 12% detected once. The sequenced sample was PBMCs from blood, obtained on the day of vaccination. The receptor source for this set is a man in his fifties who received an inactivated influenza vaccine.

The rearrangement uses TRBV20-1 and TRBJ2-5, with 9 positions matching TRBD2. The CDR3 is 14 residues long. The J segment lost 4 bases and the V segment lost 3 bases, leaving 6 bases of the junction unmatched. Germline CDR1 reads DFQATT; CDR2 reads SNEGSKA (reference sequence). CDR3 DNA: TGCAGTGCTAGGCTCGCTAGCGGGGTAGAGACCCAGTACTTC. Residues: CSARLASGVETQYF.

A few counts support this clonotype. For the CDR3, the DNA is TGCAGTGCTAAACTAGCGGGAGGGTACAATGAGCAGTTCTTC. This sequence encodes CSAKLAGGYNEQFF. The chain couples TRBV20-1 to TRBJ2-1; 13 nucleotides align to TRBD2. The junction had 1 base not matched to a gene; V was cut back by 4 bases and J by 4 bases. The CDR3 is 14 residues long. CDR1 and CDR2 (germline): DFQATT, SNEGSKA (reference sequence).

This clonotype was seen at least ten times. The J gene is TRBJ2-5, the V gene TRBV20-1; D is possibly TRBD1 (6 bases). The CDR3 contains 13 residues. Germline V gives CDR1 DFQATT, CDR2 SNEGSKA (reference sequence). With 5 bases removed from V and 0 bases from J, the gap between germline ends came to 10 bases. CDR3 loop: CSADGTNQETQYF. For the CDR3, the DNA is TGCAGTGCTGACGGGACAAACCAAGAGACCCAGTACTTC.

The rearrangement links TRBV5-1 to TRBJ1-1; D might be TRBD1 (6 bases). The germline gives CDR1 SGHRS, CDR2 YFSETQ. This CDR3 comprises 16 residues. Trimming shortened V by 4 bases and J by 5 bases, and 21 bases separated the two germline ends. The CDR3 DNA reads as TGCGCCAGCAGCCCCGGGGGCAGGGGCGTAGGGACTGAAGCTTTCTTT. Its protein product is CASSPGGRGVGTEAFF.

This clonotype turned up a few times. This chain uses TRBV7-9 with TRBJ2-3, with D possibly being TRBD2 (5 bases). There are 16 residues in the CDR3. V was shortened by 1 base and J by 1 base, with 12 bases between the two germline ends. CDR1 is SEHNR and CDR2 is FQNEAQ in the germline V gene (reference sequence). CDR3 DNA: TGTGCCAGCAGCTTAGAGAGGGCCCTCGGCACAGATACGCAGTATTTT. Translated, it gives CASSLERALGTDTQYF.

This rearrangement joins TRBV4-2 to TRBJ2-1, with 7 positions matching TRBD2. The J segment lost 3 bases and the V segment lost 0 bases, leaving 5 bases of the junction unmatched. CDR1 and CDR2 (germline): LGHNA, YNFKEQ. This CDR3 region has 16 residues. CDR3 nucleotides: TGTGCCAGCAGCCAAGATGGGGGGGGGTACTACAATGAGCAGTTCTTC. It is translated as CASSQDGGGYYNEQFF.

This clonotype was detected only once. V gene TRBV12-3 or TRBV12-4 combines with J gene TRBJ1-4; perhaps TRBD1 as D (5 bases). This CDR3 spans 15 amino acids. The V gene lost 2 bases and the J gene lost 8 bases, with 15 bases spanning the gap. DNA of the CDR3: TGTGCCAGCAGTTTATTTGGGACGAGAGAGGAAAAACTGTTTTTT. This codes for CASSLFGTREEKLFF.

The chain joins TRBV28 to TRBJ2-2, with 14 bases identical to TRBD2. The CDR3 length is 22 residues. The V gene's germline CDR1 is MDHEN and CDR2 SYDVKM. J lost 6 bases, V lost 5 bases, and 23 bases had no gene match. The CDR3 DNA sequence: TGTGCCAGCAGTATACCCTCTTTCGGGACTAGCGGGAGATTGGTGGTGGCCGGGGAGCTGTTTTTT. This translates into CASSIPSFGTSGRLVVAGELFF.

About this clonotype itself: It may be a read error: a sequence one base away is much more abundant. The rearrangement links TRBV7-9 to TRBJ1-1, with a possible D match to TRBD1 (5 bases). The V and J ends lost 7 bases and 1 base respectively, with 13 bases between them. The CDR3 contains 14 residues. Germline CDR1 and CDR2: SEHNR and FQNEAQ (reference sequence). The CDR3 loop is CASTWGGANTEAFF. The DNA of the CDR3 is TGTGCCAGCACCTGGGGAGGGGCGAACACTGAAGCTTTCTTT.

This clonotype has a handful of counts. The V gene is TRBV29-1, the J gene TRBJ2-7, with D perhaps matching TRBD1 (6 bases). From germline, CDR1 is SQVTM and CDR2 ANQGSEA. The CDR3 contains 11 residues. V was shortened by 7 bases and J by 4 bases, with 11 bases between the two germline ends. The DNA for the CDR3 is TGCAGCGCTACAGGGATGTACGAGCAGTACTTC. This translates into CSATGMYEQYF.

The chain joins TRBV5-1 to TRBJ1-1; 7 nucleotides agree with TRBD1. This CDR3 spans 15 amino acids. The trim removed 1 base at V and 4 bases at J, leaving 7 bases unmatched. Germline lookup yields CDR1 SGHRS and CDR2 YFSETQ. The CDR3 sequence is CASSLTGAGGTEAFF. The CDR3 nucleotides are TGCGCCAGCAGCTTGACAGGGGCTGGGGGCACTGAAGCTTTCTTT. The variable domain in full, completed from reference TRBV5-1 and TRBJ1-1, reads KAGVTQTPRYLIKTRGQQVTLSCSPISGHRSVSWYQQTPGQGLQFLFEYFSETQRNKGNFPGRFSGRQFSNSRSEMNVSTLELGDSALYLCASSLTGAGGTEAFFGQGTRLTVV.

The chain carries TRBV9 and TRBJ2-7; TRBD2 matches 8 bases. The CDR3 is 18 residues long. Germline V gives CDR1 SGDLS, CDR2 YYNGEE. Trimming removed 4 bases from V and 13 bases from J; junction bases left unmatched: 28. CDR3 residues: CASSPEETLNGGRTPFYF. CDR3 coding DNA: TGTGCCAGCAGCCCCGAGGAGACCTTAAACGGCGGGAGGACCCCTTTTTACTTC.

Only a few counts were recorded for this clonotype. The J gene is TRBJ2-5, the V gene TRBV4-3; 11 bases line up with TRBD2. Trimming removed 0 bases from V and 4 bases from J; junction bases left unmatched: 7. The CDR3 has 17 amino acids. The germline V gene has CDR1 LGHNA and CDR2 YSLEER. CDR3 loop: CASSQELGLAGGETQYF. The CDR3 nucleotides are TGCGCCAGCAGCCAAGAATTGGGTCTAGCGGGAGGAGAGACCCAGTACTTC.

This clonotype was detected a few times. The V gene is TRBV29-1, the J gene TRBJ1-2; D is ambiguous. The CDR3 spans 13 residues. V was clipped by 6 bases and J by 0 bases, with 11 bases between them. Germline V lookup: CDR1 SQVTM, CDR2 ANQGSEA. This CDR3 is CSVAQQPNYGYTF. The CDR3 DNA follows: TGCAGCGTCGCTCAGCAGCCTAACTATGGCTACACCTTC.

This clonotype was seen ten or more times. In nucleotides, the CDR3 is TGTGCCAGCAGTGGGGGACAGGGCCCAGATACGCAGTATTTT. This encodes CASSGGQGPDTQYF. J is TRBJ2-3 and V is TRBV12-3 or TRBV12-4, with 9 nucleotides matching TRBD1. This CDR3 region has 14 residues. Trimming took 5 bases from V and 4 from J; bases not matched to a gene: 4.

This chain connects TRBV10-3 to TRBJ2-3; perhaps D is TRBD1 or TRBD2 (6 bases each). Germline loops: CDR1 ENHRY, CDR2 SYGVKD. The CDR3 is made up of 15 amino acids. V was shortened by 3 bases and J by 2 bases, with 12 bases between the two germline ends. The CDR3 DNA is TGTGCCATCAGTGAAGGGGGGAAGAACACAGATACGCAGTATTTT. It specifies CAISEGGKNTDTQYF.

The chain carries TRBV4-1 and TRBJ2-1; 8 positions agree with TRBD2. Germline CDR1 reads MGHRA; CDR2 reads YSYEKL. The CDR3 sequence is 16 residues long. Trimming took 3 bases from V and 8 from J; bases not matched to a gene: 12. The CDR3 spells CASSQDPGTSWYEQFF. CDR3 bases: TGCGCCAGCAGCCAGGACCCCGGGACTAGTTGGTATGAGCAGTTCTTC.

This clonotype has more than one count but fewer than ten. CDR3 protein: CATSDRTGFEEQYF. The CDR3, as DNA: TGTGCCACCAGTGACAGGACAGGGTTTGAAGAGCAGTACTTC. The V and J genes are TRBV24-1 and TRBJ2-7, with 8 bases matching TRBD1. Germline V CDR1 and CDR2: KGHDR, SFDVKD. V shed 4 bases, J shed 7 bases, and the junction held 8 bases outside the gene matches. This CDR3 region has 14 residues.

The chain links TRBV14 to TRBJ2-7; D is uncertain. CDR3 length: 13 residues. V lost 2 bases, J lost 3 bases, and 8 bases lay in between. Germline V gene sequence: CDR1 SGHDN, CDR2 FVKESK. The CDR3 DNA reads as TGTGCCAGCAGCCAATTTATTGGCTACGAGCAGTACTTC. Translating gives CASSQFIGYEQYF.

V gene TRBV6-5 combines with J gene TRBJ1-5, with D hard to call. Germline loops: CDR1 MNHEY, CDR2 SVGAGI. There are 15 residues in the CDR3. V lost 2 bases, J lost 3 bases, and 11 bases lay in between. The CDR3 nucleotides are TGTGCCAGCAGTTACCCCTTGGGCACCAATCAGCCCCAGCATTTT. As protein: CASSYPLGTNQPQHF.

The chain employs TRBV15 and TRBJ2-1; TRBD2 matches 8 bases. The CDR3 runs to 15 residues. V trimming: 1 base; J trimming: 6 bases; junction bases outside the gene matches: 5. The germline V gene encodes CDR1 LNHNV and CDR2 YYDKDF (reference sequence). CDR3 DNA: TGTGCCACCAGCAGAGGGGCGGGGGGACGCAATGAGCAGTTCTTC. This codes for CATSRGAGGRNEQFF.

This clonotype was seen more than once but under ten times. The CDR3 here is CASSFSEGSLYNEQFF. CDR3 sequence (DNA): TGCGCCAGCAGCTTTTCAGAGGGTTCTCTTTACAATGAGCAGTTCTTC. The J gene is TRBJ2-1, the V gene TRBV5-1; D might be TRBD2 (5 bases). Per the germline V gene, CDR1 is SGHRS and CDR2 is YFSETQ. CDR3 size: 16 residues. Trimming cost V 2 bases and J 4 bases, with 16 bases left between them.

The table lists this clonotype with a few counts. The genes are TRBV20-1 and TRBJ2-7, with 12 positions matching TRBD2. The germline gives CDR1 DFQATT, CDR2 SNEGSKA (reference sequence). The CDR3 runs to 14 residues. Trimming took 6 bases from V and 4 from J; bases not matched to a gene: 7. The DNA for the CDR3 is TGCAGTGCCCTCTTCGGGACTAGCGGGTACGAGCAGTACTTC. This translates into CSALFGTSGYEQYF.

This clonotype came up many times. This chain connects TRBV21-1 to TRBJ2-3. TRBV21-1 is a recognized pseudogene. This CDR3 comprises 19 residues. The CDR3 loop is CASSKARSVARRGTDTQYF. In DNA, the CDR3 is TGTGCCAGCAGCAAAGCGCGGTCAGTTGCCCGTAGGGGCACAGATACGCAGTATTTT.

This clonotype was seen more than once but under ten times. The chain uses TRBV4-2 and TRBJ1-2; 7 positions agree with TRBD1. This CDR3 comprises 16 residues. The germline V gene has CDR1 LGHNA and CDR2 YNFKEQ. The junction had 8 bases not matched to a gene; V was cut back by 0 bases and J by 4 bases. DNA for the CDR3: TGTGCCAGCAGCCAAGACTCTTCCGGGACAGCCTATGGCTACACCTTC. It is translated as CASSQDSSGTAYGYTF.